Below, 17 T cell receptor beta chains from the same sample are listed, as sequenced in a study of cytomegalovirus exposure and HLA in healthy donors. The PCR ran on 60 Vbeta and 13 Jbeta primers. Profiling relied on immunoSEQ multiplex PCR, and the TCRdb table lists in-frame clones only, not all of them. The data contain fewer than 250,000 clones, around four fifths of them singletons. Sequencing was carried out using PBMCs. These receptor sequences come from a woman between 40 and 50 years old in good health and CMV-seronegative.

This chain uses TRBV6-1 with TRBJ2-5; 9 bases align to TRBD2. The J call may be faulty, since TRBJ2-7 better matches the DNA end. The germline V gene has CDR1 MNHNS and CDR2 SASEGT. This CDR3 spans 14 amino acids. This chain's CDR3 is CASSIAGGSGEQYF. Written as DNA, the CDR3 is TGTGCCAGCAGTATCGCGGGAGGGTCAGGCGAGCAGTACTTC.

The gene calls are TRBV11-2 and TRBJ1-3; D perhaps matches TRBD1 (5 bases). The V end lost 1 base, the J end lost 0 bases, and 13 bases lay between the germline ends. This CDR3 has 17 amino acids. CDR1 is SGHAT, CDR2 FQNNGV, per germline. The CDR3 spells CASSLVPGRLSGNTIYF. Written as DNA, the CDR3 is TGTGCCAGCAGCTTAGTCCCAGGGAGGCTCTCTGGAAACACCATATATTTT.

This chain connects TRBV11-3 to TRBJ2-3; 11 nucleotides match TRBD2. Germline V gives CDR1 SGHNT, CDR2 YENEEA. V was pared by 5 bases and J by 7 bases, with 5 bases of the junction left unmatched. This CDR3 spans 14 amino acids. The CDR3 loop is CASSARTSGYTQYF. For the CDR3, the DNA is TGTGCCAGCAGCGCGCGGACTAGCGGGTATACGCAGTATTTT.

V gene TRBV27 combines with J gene TRBJ2-1, with TRBD2 matching 10 bases. Losses at the gene ends were 0 bases for V and 8 bases for J; bases not matched to a gene: 4. The V gene's germline CDR1 is MNHEY and CDR2 SMNVEV (reference sequence). This CDR3 spans 15 amino acids. The CDR3 DNA follows: TGTGCCAGCAGTTTATCGTCTAGCGGGAGTTATGAGCAGTTCTTC. Its translation is CASSLSSSGSYEQFF.

This chain connects TRBV30 to TRBJ2-7; D perhaps matches TRBD2 (6 bases). V was clipped by 2 bases and J by 0 bases, with 11 bases between them. The CDR3 totals 14 residues. Germline values: CDR1 GTSNPN, CDR2 SVGIG (reference sequence). The CDR3 protein is CAWSLRGSSYEQYF. The CDR3 DNA reads as TGTGCCTGGAGTCTGCGGGGAAGCTCCTACGAGCAGTACTTC.

This chain joins TRBV30 and TRBJ1-1; D gene unclear. The CDR3 sequence is 13 residues long. The V gene lost 2 bases and the J gene lost 3 bases, with 10 bases spanning the gap. From germline, CDR1 is GTSNPN and CDR2 SVGIG (reference sequence). CDR3 bases: TGTGCCTGGAGTAAGGCGGCCTACACTGAAGCTTTCTTT. It yields the protein CAWSKAAYTEAFF.

The gene calls are TRBV29-1 and TRBJ1-1; D is perhaps TRBD1 (6 bases). The CDR3 contains 13 residues. V was trimmed by 3 bases and J by 1 base, leaving 9 bases between them. Germline assignment: CDR1 SQVTM and CDR2 ANQGSEA. The CDR3 region has the DNA TGCAGCGTTGAGGGGGCCCCGAACACTGAAGCTTTCTTT. Translation: CSVEGAPNTEAFF.

The rearrangement links TRBV6-1 to TRBJ2-7; D uncertain. CDR1 is MNHNS and CDR2 is SASEGT in the germline V gene. Between the trimmed V and J ends, which lost 3 bases and 3 bases, there was a span of 12 bases. The CDR3 has 14 amino acids. This CDR3 is CASSDDFSHYEQYF. The CDR3, as DNA: TGTGCCAGCAGTGACGATTTTAGCCACTACGAGCAGTACTTC.

The CDR3 nucleotides are TGTGCCTGGAGACCCCCCGGGTCGTACACTGAAGCTTTCTTT. Protein sequence: CAWRPPGSYTEAFF. The chain recombines TRBV30 with TRBJ1-1; D call uncertain. Germline CDR1 and CDR2: GTSNPN and SVGIG (reference sequence). The CDR3 length is 14 residues. Trimming took off 3 bases at V and 3 bases at J, with 14 bases between the two ends.

This chain links TRBV7-2 with TRBJ1-5; 8 positions match TRBD1. Germline assignment: CDR1 SGHTA and CDR2 FQGNSA. Trimming took 5 bases from V and 6 from J; bases not matched to a gene: 3. This CDR3 spans 13 amino acids. In DNA form, the CDR3 reads TGTGCCAGCAGCCCGGGACAGGCTCAGCCCCAGCATTTT. Its translation: CASSPGQAQPQHF.

The chain is built from TRBV27 and TRBJ2-7, with D possibly matching TRBD2 (6 bases). This CDR3 is 11 amino acids long. Trimming shortened V by 2 bases and J by 7 bases, and 6 bases separated the two germline ends. The germline gives CDR1 MNHEY, CDR2 SMNVEV (reference sequence). The CDR3 nucleotides are TGTGCCAGCAGTTTAGGAGGGGAGCAGTACTTC. It codes for CASSLGGEQYF.

This clone was detected once. J is TRBJ1-4 and V is TRBV28; perhaps TRBD1 as D (6 bases). Germline CDR1 is MDHEN and CDR2 is SYDVKM. Trimming took 8 bases from V and 5 from J, leaving 12 bases between them. The CDR3 has 13 amino acids. The CDR3 is CASWKQGNEKLFF. The DNA for the CDR3 is TGTGCCAGCTGGAAGCAGGGGAATGAAAAACTGTTTTTT.

The rearrangement joins TRBV6-1 to TRBJ1-1; TRBD1 might be the D (6 bases). V lost 2 bases to trimming and J lost 2 bases, with 12 bases between them. CDR1 and CDR2 from the germline V gene are MNHNS and SASEGT. The CDR3 contains 15 residues. CDR3 in amino acids: CASSERGGFNTEAFF. The CDR3 DNA is TGTGCCAGCAGTGAAAGGGGGGGATTTAACACTGAAGCTTTCTTT.

The chain couples TRBV27 to TRBJ2-2; D gene unclear. The germline V and J ends were trimmed by 0 bases and 13 bases, with 12 bases remaining between them. This CDR3 has 13 residues. Germline V lookup: CDR1 MNHEY, CDR2 SMNVEV (reference sequence). The CDR3, as DNA: TGTGCCAGCAGTTTATCCCCCCTTGTCGGGCTGTTTTTT. This sequence encodes CASSLSPLVGLFF.

The genes are TRBV11-1 and TRBJ2-7, with a tentative D call TRBD1 (6 bases). CDR3 length: 14 residues. The V end was cut by 5 bases, the J end by 7 bases, with 18 bases between. CDR1 SGHAT and CDR2 FQDESV come from the germline V gene (reference sequence). CDR3 sequence: CASSLGPGVKEQYV. CDR3 nucleotide sequence: TGTGCCAGCAGCCTGGGCCCAGGGGTAAAGGAGCAGTACGTC.

The chain is built from TRBV5-8 and TRBJ2-5; 10 bases are shared with TRBD1. Germline CDR1 and CDR2: SGHTS and YDEGEE. V lost 4 bases and J lost 4; bases outside the gene matches: 4. The CDR3 runs 14 residues. The CDR3 sequence is CASSGDRGRETQYF. In nucleotides, the CDR3 is TGTGCCAGCAGCGGGGACAGGGGAAGAGAGACCCAGTACTTC.

This sequence joins TRBV7-2 and TRBJ2-1; 8 bases align to TRBD2. The CDR3 totals 16 residues. Germline values: CDR1 SGHTA, CDR2 FQGNSA. Germline trimming cut 4 bases from V and 1 base from J; bases unmatched to any gene: 6. CDR3 protein: CASSSGLAFSYNEQFF. CDR3 coding DNA: TGTGCCAGCAGCTCTGGACTAGCTTTTTCCTACAATGAGCAGTTCTTC.